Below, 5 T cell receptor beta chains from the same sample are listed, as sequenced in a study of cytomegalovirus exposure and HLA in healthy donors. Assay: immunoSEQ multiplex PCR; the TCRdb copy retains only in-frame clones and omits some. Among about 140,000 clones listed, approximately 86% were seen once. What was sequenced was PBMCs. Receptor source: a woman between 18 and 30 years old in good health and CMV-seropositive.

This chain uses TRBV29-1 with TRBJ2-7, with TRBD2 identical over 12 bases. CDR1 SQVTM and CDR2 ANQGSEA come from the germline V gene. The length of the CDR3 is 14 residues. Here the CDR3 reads CSPFGLAGGREQYF. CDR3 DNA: TGCTCCCCCTTCGGGCTAGCGGGAGGGAGGGAGCAGTACTTC.

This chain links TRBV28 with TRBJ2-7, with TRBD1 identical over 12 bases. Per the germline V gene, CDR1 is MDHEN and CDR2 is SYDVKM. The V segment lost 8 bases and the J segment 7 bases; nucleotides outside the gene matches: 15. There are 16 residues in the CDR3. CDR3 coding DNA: TGTGCCAGCGAAACGATCCCGGGACAGGGGGCGCGTGAGCAGTACTTC. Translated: CASETIPGQGAREQYF.

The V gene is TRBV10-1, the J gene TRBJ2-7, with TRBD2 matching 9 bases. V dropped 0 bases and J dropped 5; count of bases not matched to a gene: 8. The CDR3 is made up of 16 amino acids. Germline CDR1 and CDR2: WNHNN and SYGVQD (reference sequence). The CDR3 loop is CASSESAGGGMHEQYF. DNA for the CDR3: TGCGCCAGCAGTGAGTCGGCGGGGGGGGGTATGCACGAGCAGTACTTC.

The CDR3 sequence: CASSSGRATGELFF. The CDR3 coding sequence is TGTGCCAGCAGTAGCGGGAGGGCCACCGGGGAGCTGTTTTTT. The gene calls are TRBV6-4 and TRBJ2-2; 10 nucleotides agree with TRBD2. Per germline, CDR1 MRHNA and CDR2 SNTAGT. This CDR3 contains 14 residues. With 5 bases clipped from V and 4 bases from J, the junction kept 1 base outside the gene matches.

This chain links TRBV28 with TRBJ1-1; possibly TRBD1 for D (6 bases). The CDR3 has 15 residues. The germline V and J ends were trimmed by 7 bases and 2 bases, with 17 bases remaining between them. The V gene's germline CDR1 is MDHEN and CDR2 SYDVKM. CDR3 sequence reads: CASTDSRGGNTEAFF. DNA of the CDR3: TGTGCCAGCACCGATAGCCGTGGGGGCAACACTGAAGCTTTCTTT.